This TCR beta chain was retrieved from a study of PD-1 blockade in classical Hodgkin lymphoma. Study as a whole: Intravenous nivolumab at 3 mg/kg was given to patients every 2 weeks. Study conclusions and caveats: Reports indicated that newly diagnosed patients had lower baseline TCR diversity than healthy donors did.

A word on this clone: Its antigen is unknown.

Data came from immunoSEQ multiplex PCR; TCRdb stores just in-frame clones and leaves some out. The sample has tens of thousands of clones; roughly nine tenths are singletons. Every patient was affected by relapse after autologous stem cell transplantation, while exposure to brentuximab vedotin was not uniform. The CDR3 is 13 amino acids. Germline CDR1 and CDR2: SGHVS and FQNEAQ. Trimming removed 9 bases from V and 4 bases from J, with 13 bases in between. Material: peripheral blood mononuclear cells (PBMCs), obtained before the second cycle of nivolumab. The chain combines TRBV7-8 with TRBJ1-3; TRBD1 is a possible D gene (6 bases). This clonotype was obtained from a human donor with classical Hodgkin lymphoma. CDR3 amino acids: CASLGGLGNTIYF. As DNA, the CDR3 is TGTGCCAGTTTAGGGGGGCTCGGAAACACCATATATTTT.